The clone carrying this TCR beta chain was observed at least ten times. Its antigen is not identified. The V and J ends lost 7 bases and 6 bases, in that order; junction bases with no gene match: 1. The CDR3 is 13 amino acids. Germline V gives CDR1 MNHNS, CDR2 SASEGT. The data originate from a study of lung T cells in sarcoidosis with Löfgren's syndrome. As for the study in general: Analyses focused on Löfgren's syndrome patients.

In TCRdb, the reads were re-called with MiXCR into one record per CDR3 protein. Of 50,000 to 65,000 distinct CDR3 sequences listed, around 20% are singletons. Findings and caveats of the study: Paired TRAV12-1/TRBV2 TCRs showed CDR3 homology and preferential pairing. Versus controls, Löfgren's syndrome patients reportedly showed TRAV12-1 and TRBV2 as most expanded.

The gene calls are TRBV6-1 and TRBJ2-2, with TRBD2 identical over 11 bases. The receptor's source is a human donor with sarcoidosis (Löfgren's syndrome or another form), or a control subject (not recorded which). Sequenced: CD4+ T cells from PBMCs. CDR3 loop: CASTSGGPGELFF. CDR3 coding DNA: TGTGCCAGCACTAGCGGGGGGCCCGGGGAGCTGTTTTTT.